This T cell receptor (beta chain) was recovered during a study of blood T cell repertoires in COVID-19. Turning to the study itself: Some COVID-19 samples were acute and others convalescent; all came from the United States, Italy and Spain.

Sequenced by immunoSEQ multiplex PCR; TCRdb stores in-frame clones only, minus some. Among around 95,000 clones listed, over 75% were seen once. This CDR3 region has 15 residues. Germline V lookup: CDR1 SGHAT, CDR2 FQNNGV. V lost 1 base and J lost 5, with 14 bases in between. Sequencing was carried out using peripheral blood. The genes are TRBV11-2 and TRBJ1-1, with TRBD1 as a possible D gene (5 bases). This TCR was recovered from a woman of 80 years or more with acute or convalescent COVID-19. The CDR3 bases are TGTGCCAGCAGCTTAGGGGGGGGAGGGAGGACTGAAGCTTTCTTT. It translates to CASSLGGGGRTEAFF.